A selection of T cell receptor beta chains follows, all from one sample in a study of cytomegalovirus exposure and HLA in healthy donors. Clones were read by immunoSEQ multiplex PCR, and TCRdb kept only the in-frame ones, dropping some. The sample comprises under 150,000 clones, around 10% of which are singletons, and approximately 1.8% rests with the top ten. Sequenced input: PBMCs. The origin of the receptors is a male donor in good health and CMV-seronegative. CDR3s include the opening cysteine and the closing phenylalanine or tryptophan. Fields, in order: clone size, D gene, J gene, V gene, CDR3 protein, CDR3 DNA. A D gene is named only where the DNA matches it firmly. Clone size appears in some rows only: once, few, many, or a class for an expanded clone.

>few|TRBD1|TRBJ2-5|TRBV28
CASSLDREETQYF
TGTGCCAGCAGCCTCGACAGGGAAGAGACCCAGTACTTC
>few|NA|TRBJ2-4|TRBV28
CASSPPLAYVIQYF
TGTGCCAGCAGTCCGCCCCTAGCGTACGTCATTCAGTACTTC
>NA|NA|TRBJ2-7|TRBV28
CASRTRGARRPLEQYF
TGTGCCAGCAGAACACGGGGGGCCCGCCGGCCCCTCGAGCAGTACTTC
>NA|TRBD2|TRBJ2-1|TRBV7-6
CASSSPSSGYNEQFF
TGTGCCAGCAGCTCCCCGTCTAGCGGGTACAATGAGCAGTTCTTC
>few|TRBD1|TRBJ2-7|TRBV6-1
CASSEDRGLYEQYF
TGTGCCAGCAGTGAGGACAGGGGGCTCTACGAGCAGTACTTC
>NA|NA|TRBJ1-2|TRBV7-7
CASSLNRYSYGYTF
TGTGCTAGCAGCTTAAATCGGTACTCCTATGGCTACACCTTC
>few|NA|TRBJ2-5|TRBV28
CASSLLGGWGETQYF
TGTGCCAGCAGTTTGCTTGGGGGCTGGGGGGAGACCCAGTACTTC
>NA|TRBD1|TRBJ2-5|TRBV7-3
CASSWTGGTETQYF
TGTGCCAGCAGCTGGACAGGGGGCACGGAGACCCAGTACTTC
>NA|TRBD1|TRBJ2-7|TRBV5-1
CASSLASGGFDEQYF
TGCGCCAGCAGCTTGGCCTCAGGGGGCTTCGACGAGCAGTACTTC
>NA|NA|TRBJ2-1|TRBV4-3
CASSQDLTVYNEQFF
TGCGCCAGCAGCCAAGACCTAACAGTCTACAATGAGCAGTTCTTC
>NA|TRBD1|TRBJ2-6|TRBV4-2
CASSQDGDSLNVLTF
TGTGCCAGCAGCCAAGATGGGGACAGCCTCAACGTCCTGACTTTC
>NA|NA|TRBJ2-3|TRBV6-4
CASTPAGEGDTQYF
TGTGCCAGCACCCCAGCAGGGGAGGGGGATACGCAGTATTTT
>few|NA|TRBJ1-3|TRBV7-8
CASSRGGGLTARF
TGTGCCAGCAGCCGCGGGGGAGGCCTAACGGCACGATTT
>few|NA|TRBJ2-7|TRBV15
CATSRDIQGEQYF
TGTGCCACCAGCAGAGATATCCAGGGGGAGCAGTACTTC
>NA|NA|TRBJ2-3|TRBV29-1
CSAGGVDTDTQYF
TGCAGCGCCGGAGGGGTTGATACAGATACGCAGTATTTT
>few|NA|TRBJ1-2|TRBV27
CASSQTGITNYGYTF
TGTGCCAGCAGTCAGACAGGCATTACTAACTATGGCTACACCTTC
>few|NA|TRBJ1-3|TRBV5-4
CASSLDGGFSGNTIYF
TGTGCCAGCAGCTTGGACGGGGGATTCTCTGGAAACACCATATATTTT
>few|TRBD2|TRBJ2-3|TRBV4-1
CASSQDAPITSGGADTQYF
TGCGCCAGCAGCCAAGATGCCCCCATAACTAGCGGGGGGGCAGATACGCAGTATTTT
>NA|TRBD1|TRBJ1-4|TRBV5-1
CASRAGTGGWRLPNEKLFF
TGCGCCAGCAGGGCCGGGACAGGGGGATGGCGGTTGCCTAATGAAAAACTGTTTTTT
>few|NA|TRBJ1-4|TRBV6-5
CASRLGQVNEKLFF
TGTGCCAGCAGACTGGGACAAGTAAATGAAAAACTGTTTTTT
>few|TRBD1|TRBJ1-3|TRBV10-3
CAISGTGLGNTIYF
TGTGCCATCAGTGGGACAGGGTTAGGAAACACCATATATTTT
>few|NA|TRBJ2-2|TRBV2
CASMDSSTGELFF
TGTGCCAGCATGGACTCCTCCACCGGGGAGCTGTTTTTT
>few|TRBD1|TRBJ1-5|TRBV7-2
CASSADRGNQPQHF
TGTGCCAGCAGCGCGGACAGGGGCAATCAGCCCCAGCATTTT
>NA|NA|TRBJ2-5|TRBV9
CASSVANGGPMGTQYF
TGTGCCAGCAGCGTAGCTAACGGGGGGCCCATGGGGACCCAGTACTTC
>NA|NA|TRBJ1-5|TRBV28
CASSGVGYQPQHF
TGTGCCAGCAGCGGGGTGGGTTATCAGCCCCAGCATTTT
>NA|NA|TRBJ1-2|TRBV28
CASTPSPQNYGYTF
TGTGCCAGCACCCCCTCCCCCCAGAACTATGGCTATACCTTC
>few|TRBD2|TRBJ2-3|TRBV7-2
CASSFRGLAGFSTDTQYF
TGTGCCAGCAGCTTTAGGGGACTAGCGGGGTTTAGCACAGATACGCAGTATTTT
>few|NA|TRBJ2-7|TRBV4-3
CASSQFTGGVYEQYF
TGCGCCAGCAGCCAATTTACAGGGGGGGTATACGAGCAGTACTTC
>few|TRBD1|TRBJ2-5|TRBV9
CASSRGPDRGFQETQYF
TGTGCCAGCAGCCGGGGACCTGACAGGGGGTTCCAAGAGACCCAGTACTTC
>once|NA|TRBJ1-1|TRBV9
CASSRTGRVGITEAFF
TGTGCCAGCAGCCGCACCGGGCGGGTTGGTATCACTGAAGCTTTCTTT
>few|TRBD1|TRBJ2-1|TRBV7-8
CASSRDSLLEQFF
TGTGCCAGCAGCCGGGACAGCCTATTAGAGCAGTTCTTC
>few|NA|TRBJ1-1|TRBV27
CASNPDFGGGKNTEAFF
TGTGCCAGTAACCCTGACTTTGGGGGAGGAAAGAACACTGAAGCTTTCTTT
>NA|TRBD1|TRBJ1-1|TRBV29-1
CSVVGTGAEAFF
TGCAGCGTTGTAGGGACAGGGGCCGAAGCTTTCTTT
>few|TRBD1|TRBJ1-1|TRBV7-3
CASGQAMNTEAFF
TGTGCCAGCGGACAGGCAATGAACACTGAAGCTTTCTTT
>few|TRBD2|TRBJ2-3|TRBV6-4
CASSEFVSPSGENTDTQYF
TGTGCCAGCAGTGAATTTGTATCCCCTAGCGGGGAAAACACAGATACGCAGTATTTT
>few|NA|TRBJ2-1|TRBV4-3
CASSHVAHSYNEQFF
TGCGCCAGCAGCCACGTAGCGCACTCCTACAATGAGCAGTTCTTC
>NA|NA|TRBJ1-2|TRBV27
CASSTAGRARGYTF
TGTGCCAGCAGCACTGCAGGGAGGGCGCGAGGCTACACCTTC
>NA|NA|TRBJ1-5|TRBV2
CASRQSNQPQHF
TGTGCCAGCCGACAGAGCAATCAGCCCCAGCATTTT
>NA|NA|TRBJ2-5|TRBV7-8
CASSLGGRAVETQYF
TGTGCCAGCAGCTTAGGTGGGCGGGCCGTGGAGACCCAGTACTTC
>NA|TRBD2|TRBJ2-2|TRBV4-3
CASSPVLAGDNTGELFF
TGCGCCAGCAGCCCGGTGCTAGCGGGGGATAACACCGGGGAGCTGTTTTTT
>NA|NA|TRBJ2-5|TRBV11-2
CASSLDLFQETQYF
TGTGCCAGCAGCTTAGACCTATTCCAAGAGACCCAGTACTTC
>few|TRBD1|TRBJ2-5|TRBV28
CASRTDRVVSWTQYF
TGTGCCAGCAGGACGGACAGGGTAGTTTCCTGGACCCAGTACTTC
>NA|NA|TRBJ1-2|TRBV18
CASSNYRDYGYTF
TGTGCCAGCTCAAACTACAGGGATTATGGCTACACCTTC
>few|NA|TRBJ2-7|TRBV28
CASSFSGADEQYF
TGTGCCAGCAGTTTCTCAGGGGCCGACGAGCAGTACTTC
>few|NA|TRBJ2-7|TRBV9
CASSREGHLGEQYF
TGTGCCAGCAGCCGAGAGGGACATCTTGGGGAGCAGTACTTC
>NA|NA|TRBJ1-2|TRBV7-2
CASRPTGHGYTF
TGTGCCAGCAGACCTACAGGGCACGGCTACACCTTC
>few|TRBD2|TRBJ2-1|TRBV5-1
CASSVWGASGGPDSGNEQFF
TGCGCCAGCAGCGTATGGGGGGCTAGCGGGGGGCCTGATTCTGGCAATGAGCAGTTCTTC
>NA|TRBD1|TRBJ2-6|TRBV19
CASSPMDRGLSGANFLTF
TGTGCCAGTAGTCCCATGGACAGGGGGCTCTCTGGGGCCAACTTCCTGACTTTC
>NA|NA|TRBJ2-1|TRBV7-3
CASSLDTSSLDEQFF
TGTGCCAGCAGCTTAGACACTTCCTCGTTGGATGAGCAGTTCTTC
>few|TRBD2|TRBJ2-2|TRBV5-6
CASSSLAGDTGELFF
TGTGCCAGCAGCTCTCTAGCGGGGGACACCGGGGAGCTGTTTTTT